This entry lists 29 T cell receptor beta chains sequenced from one sample in a study of T-cell memory formation after mild COVID-19. TCRdb reprocessed the 5' RACE reads via MiXCR and lists one record per CDR3 protein. Of approximately 450,000 distinct CDR3 sequences listed, about 20% are singletons. Source material: PBMCs or a T cell subset sorted from them (not recorded which). These receptors all come from an adult woman who had mild COVID-19 (a few samples of this study predate the infection). Cell type and time point are not known.

This chain uses TRBV12-3 or TRBV12-4 with TRBJ1-1; D is undetermined. The CDR3 contains 13 residues. The V gene lost 4 bases and the J gene lost 1 base, with 7 bases spanning the gap. As DNA, the CDR3 is TGTGCCAGCAGTTCCTTATCGAACACTGAAGCTTTCTTT. As protein: CASSSLSNTEAFF.

The CDR3 is CASSQDLAGGPKNEQYF. The CDR3 DNA is TGTGCCAGCAGCCAAGACTTGGCGGGAGGGCCTAAGAACGAGCAGTACTTC. V usage is TRBV4-2 and J usage is TRBJ2-7; 9 nucleotides match TRBD2. Trimming took 0 bases from V and 5 from J; bases not matched to a gene: 11. This CDR3 is built from 17 residues. Germline CDR1 is LGHNA and CDR2 is YNFKEQ.

The V gene is TRBV9, the J gene TRBJ2-5; D not certain. The V end was cut by 2 bases, the J end by 1 base, with 9 bases between. The CDR3 loop spans 14 amino acids. CDR1 is SGDLS and CDR2 is YYNGEE in the germline V gene. CDR3 DNA sequence: TGTGCCAGCAGCGTCTCCCTCGCCCAAGAGACCCAGTACTTC. It translates to CASSVSLAQETQYF.

In this sample, this clonotype turned up a few times. The chain employs TRBV19 and TRBJ1-5; D not certain. Looked up from germline, CDR1 is LNHDA and CDR2 is SQIVND (reference sequence). With 7 bases removed from V and 0 bases from J, the gap between germline ends came to 16 bases. This CDR3 contains 16 residues. The CDR3 sequence: CASTRGPTYSNQPQHF. The CDR3 DNA is TGTGCCAGTACCAGAGGCCCCACCTATAGCAATCAGCCCCAGCATTTT.

This clonotype was counted only a few times. The chain recombines TRBV21-1 with TRBJ2-3; the table's D call TRBD1 went unverified against the DNA. TRBV21-1 is a pseudogene segment. CDR3 length: 16 amino acids. This CDR3 is CASSTYRKTSTDTQYF. The DNA for the CDR3 is TGTGCCAGCAGCACCTACAGGAAAACTAGCACAGATACGCAGTATTTT.

This clonotype has ten or more counts. V usage is TRBV7-2 and J usage is TRBJ2-5, with D possibly TRBD1 on 5 matching bases. Trimming removed 5 bases at V and 7 bases at J, with 11 bases between. Per germline, CDR1 SGHTA and CDR2 FQGNSA. This CDR3 contains 12 residues. The CDR3 DNA reads as TGTGCCAGCAGCCCCAGGGTGGGGACCCAGTACTTC. Its protein is CASSPRVGTQYF. The variable domain in full, completed from reference TRBV7-2 and TRBJ2-5, reads GAGVSQSPSNKVTEKGKDVELRCDPISGHTALYWYRQSLGQGLEFLIYFQGNSAPDKSGLPSDRFSAERTGGSVSTLTIQRTQQEDSAVYLCASSPRVGTQYFGPGTRLLVL.

The gene calls are TRBV7-2 and TRBJ2-1, with 10 positions matching TRBD2. The CDR3 spans 15 residues. Germline-derived CDR1 and CDR2 are SGHTA and FQGNSA. The trim removed 5 bases at V and 7 bases at J, leaving 8 bases unmatched. In DNA form, the CDR3 reads TGTGCCAGCAGCGGAGGAGCGGGAGGGCCGAATGAGCAGTTCTTC. Its translation: CASSGGAGGPNEQFF.

This clonotype was counted at least ten times. This chain joins TRBV3-1 and TRBJ1-2; D call uncertain. The CDR3 covers 14 residues. Germline V CDR1 and CDR2: LGHDT, YNNKEL (reference sequence). Trimming cost V 1 base and J 5 bases, with 11 bases left between them. DNA of the CDR3: TGTGCCAGCAGCCAAGCGGGCGGAAGTTATGGCTACACCTTC. Amino acids: CASSQAGGSYGYTF.

The sample holds a few counts of this clonotype. The chain joins TRBV3-1 to TRBJ2-1, with TRBD1 identical over 12 bases. The CDR3 is 16 residues long. J was trimmed by 9 bases and V by 4 bases; bases with no gene match: 10. Germline CDR1 reads LGHDT; CDR2 reads YNNKEL (reference sequence). The CDR3 DNA follows: TGTGCCAGCAGCCTGCTCGGGGACAGGGGGCGACGTGAGCAGTTCTTC. It codes for CASSLLGDRGRREQFF.

This clonotype came up many times. The V and J genes are TRBV11-2 and TRBJ2-1; D is ambiguous. The V end was cut by 5 bases, the J end by 3 bases, with 8 bases between. The CDR3 sequence is 13 residues long. Germline V gives CDR1 SGHAT, CDR2 FQNNGV. The CDR3 DNA sequence: TGTGCCAGCAGCCTAGTCCGCTACAATGAGCAGTTCTTC. Translation gives CASSLVRYNEQFF.

This chain connects TRBV24-1 to TRBJ2-5; no clear D gene. Germline V gives CDR1 KGHDR, CDR2 SFDVKD. Trimming removed 5 bases from V and 1 base from J, with 7 bases in between. The CDR3 has 13 amino acids. The CDR3 nucleotides are TGTGCCACCAGTGGGGCAGCCCAAGAGACCCAGTACTTC. This sequence encodes CATSGAAQETQYF.

There are a few counts of this clonotype. This chain links TRBV7-6 with TRBJ2-7; D possibly corresponds to TRBD2 (5 bases). Trimming stripped 1 base from V and 3 bases from J, with 16 bases between. Germline V lookup: CDR1 SGHVS, CDR2 FNYEAQ. The CDR3 runs to 16 residues. Here the CDR3 reads CASSLVAGLGIYEQYF. The CDR3, as DNA: TGTGCCAGCAGCTTAGTGGCGGGCTTAGGAATCTACGAGCAGTACTTC.

The chain joins TRBV11-2 to TRBJ2-2; 12 nucleotides match TRBD2. The germline V gene encodes CDR1 SGHAT and CDR2 FQNNGV. The CDR3 has 15 residues. V trimming: 6 bases; J trimming: 4 bases; junction bases outside the gene matches: 3. The DNA of the CDR3 is TGTGCCAGCAGATCGGGACTAGCGGGCACCGGGGAGCTGTTTTTT. Protein: CASRSGLAGTGELFF. The whole variable domain, filled in from reference TRBV11-2 and TRBJ2-2, reads EAGVAQSPRYKIIEKRQSVAFWCNPISGHATLYWYQQILGQGPKLLIQFQNNGVVDDSQLPKDRFSAERLKGVDSTLKIQPAKLEDSAVYLCASRSGLAGTGELFFGEGSRLTVL.

This clonotype showed up just a few times. The chain combines TRBV29-1 with TRBJ2-1; D perhaps matches TRBD1 (5 bases). Between the trimmed V and J ends, which lost 7 bases and 6 bases, there was a span of 7 bases. Germline V gives CDR1 SQVTM, CDR2 ANQGSEA. This CDR3 is 10 amino acids long. CDR3: CSADSNEQFF. For the CDR3, the DNA is TGCAGCGCCGACAGCAATGAGCAGTTCTTC.

This clonotype was found a few times. The chain uses TRBV7-2 and TRBJ1-5; tentatively, D is TRBD1 (6 bases). This CDR3 comprises 15 residues. Deletions cut 5 bases from V and 1 base from J, with 12 bases between. Germline CDR1 is SGHTA and CDR2 is FQGNSA. CDR3 amino acids: CASSPGGMSNQPQHF. The CDR3 DNA follows: TGTGCCAGCAGCCCGGGGGGCATGAGCAATCAGCCCCAGCATTTT.

This chain connects TRBV2 to TRBJ2-5, with 10 bases matching TRBD2. Germline V CDR1 and CDR2: SNHLY, FYNNEI. J gave up 0 bases and V 3 bases, and 7 bases lay outside the gene matches. CDR3 length equals 17 residues. CDR3 region: CASSESTSGSYQETQYF. The CDR3 bases are TGTGCCAGCAGTGAGTCGACTAGCGGGTCGTACCAAGAGACCCAGTACTTC.

CDR3: CASSHIQTQNLYEQYF. CDR3 DNA sequence: TGCGCCAGCAGCCACATACAGACGCAAAATCTTTACGAGCAGTACTTC. This rearrangement joins TRBV4-3 to TRBJ2-7; D gene ambiguous. Germline loops: CDR1 LGHNA, CDR2 YSLEER. Trimming pared 3 bases from V and 4 bases from J, leaving 19 bases between. The CDR3 length is 16 residues.

This clonotype was recorded a few times. V is TRBV20-1 and J is TRBJ2-2, with D uncertain. CDR1 and CDR2 (germline): DFQATT, SNEGSKA (reference sequence). This CDR3 region has 13 residues. The germline V and J ends were trimmed by 0 bases and 1 base, with 3 bases remaining between them. The CDR3 is CSARDGNTGELFF. CDR3 DNA: TGCAGTGCTAGAGACGGGAACACCGGGGAGCTGTTTTTT.

This clonotype was seen a handful of times. The genes are TRBV27 and TRBJ1-1; maybe TRBD1 (5 bases). CDR3 length equals 13 residues. V was cut by 2 bases and J by 4 bases, with 8 bases left in between. Germline loops: CDR1 MNHEY, CDR2 SMNVEV (reference sequence). This CDR3 is CASSLAGVTEAFF. The CDR3 nucleotides are TGTGCCAGCAGTTTAGCGGGGGTCACTGAAGCTTTCTTT.

This clonotype has ten or more counts. The chain links TRBV9 to TRBJ2-1; D may be TRBD1 (6 bases). V dropped 3 bases and J dropped 7 bases, with 14 bases sitting between them. Looked up from germline, CDR1 is SGDLS and CDR2 is YYNGEE. The CDR3 spans 14 residues. Here the CDR3 DNA reads TGTGCCAGCAGCGAAGAACAGGGTACTAATGAGCAGTTCTTC. Its protein is CASSEEQGTNEQFF. The entire variable domain, with the rest obtained from reference TRBV9 and TRBJ2-1, is as follows: DSGVTQTPKHLITATGQRVTLRCSPRSGDLSVYWYQQSLDQGLQFLIQYYNGEERAKGNILERFSAQQFPDLHSELNLSSLELGDSALYFCASSEEQGTNEQFFGPGTRLTVL.

This clonotype was seen at least ten times. V usage is TRBV5-1 and J usage is TRBJ1-1; 7 nucleotides align to TRBD1. Germline V gene lookup returns CDR1 SGHRS and CDR2 YFSETQ. CDR3 size: 15 residues. Trimming took 4 bases from V and 3 from J; bases not matched to a gene: 9. CDR3 nucleotides: TGCGCCAGCAGCATACAGACAGGGTCGGACACTGAAGCTTTCTTT. It yields the protein CASSIQTGSDTEAFF. The variable domain in full, completed from reference TRBV5-1 and TRBJ1-1, reads KAGVTQTPRYLIKTRGQQVTLSCSPISGHRSVSWYQQTPGQGLQFLFEYFSETQRNKGNFPGRFSGRQFSNSRSEMNVSTLELGDSALYLCASSIQTGSDTEAFFGQGTRLTVV.

The genes are TRBV11-2 and TRBJ2-1, with 13 bases identical to TRBD2. Per germline, CDR1 SGHAT and CDR2 FQNNGV. Losses at the gene ends were 4 bases for V and 9 bases for J; bases not matched to a gene: 3. This CDR3 comprises 14 residues. CDR3 region: CASSSGTSGTEQFF. The CDR3 DNA sequence: TGTGCCAGCAGCTCGGGGACTAGCGGGACTGAGCAGTTCTTC.

J is TRBJ1-5 and V is TRBV24-1; TRBD1 might be the D (5 bases). Germline assignment: CDR1 KGHDR and CDR2 SFDVKD. The CDR3 has 16 amino acids. V lost 3 bases, J lost 8 bases, and 19 bases lay in between. CDR3 sequence reads: CATSDPRAGDLEPQHF. CDR3 nucleotides: TGTGCCACCAGTGATCCGAGGGCCGGGGACCTAGAGCCCCAGCATTTT.

This clonotype has just a few counts. V and J are TRBV12-3 or TRBV12-4 and TRBJ1-2; D call uncertain. CDR3 length: 12 amino acids. Between the trimmed V and J ends, which lost 6 bases and 8 bases, there was a span of 13 bases. The CDR3 DNA reads TGTGCCAGCAGCCCTAGGGTGTGGGGCTACACCTTC. Its protein is CASSPRVWGYTF.

The sample holds a few counts of this clonotype. The CDR3 bases are TGTGCCAGCAACGACAGGGTGGTTCGAACCGGGGAGCTGTTTTTT. This sequence encodes CASNDRVVRTGELFF. The J gene is TRBJ2-2, the V gene TRBV12-3 or TRBV12-4; 7 nucleotides line up with TRBD1. Losses at the gene ends were 7 bases for V and 5 bases for J; bases not matched to a gene: 10. This CDR3 has 15 residues.

The V call is TRBV5-1, the J call TRBJ2-1, with 10 positions matching TRBD1. CDR1 SGHRS and CDR2 YFSETQ come from the germline V gene. This CDR3 spans 16 amino acids. J lost 6 bases, V lost 0 bases, and 6 bases had no gene match. CDR3 loop: CASSLAGQGVPNEQFF. The CDR3 DNA follows: TGCGCCAGCAGCTTGGCCGGACAGGGGGTCCCCAATGAGCAGTTCTTC.

V is TRBV29-1 and J is TRBJ1-1; D remains unclear. Looked up from germline, CDR1 is SQVTM and CDR2 is ANQGSEA. This CDR3 has 12 amino acids. V was pared by 3 bases and J by 1 base, with 6 bases between. In nucleotides, the CDR3 is TGCAGCGTTGACGGCAGGAACACTGAAGCTTTCTTT. Its translation is CSVDGRNTEAFF. Complete variable domain (other parts from reference TRBV29-1 and TRBJ1-1): SAVISQKPSRDICQRGTSLTIQCQVDSQVTMMFWYRQQPGQSLTLIATANQGSEATYESGFVIDKFPISRPNLTFSTLTVSNMSPEDSSIYLCSVDGRNTEAFFGQGTRLTVV.

The chain carries TRBV20-1 and TRBJ2-5; D may be TRBD2 (6 bases). From germline, CDR1 is DFQATT and CDR2 SNEGSKA (reference sequence). Trimming shortened V by 1 base and J by 2 bases, and 11 bases separated the two germline ends. The CDR3 runs to 14 residues. Here the CDR3 reads CSARGPGTQETQYF. DNA of the CDR3: TGCAGTGCTAGAGGACCCGGGACTCAAGAGACCCAGTACTTC.

This clonotype appeared a few times. The chain is built from TRBV7-2 and TRBJ1-5, with a tentative D call TRBD1 (5 bases). CDR1 and CDR2 from the germline V gene are SGHTA and FQGNSA. The CDR3 loop spans 16 amino acids. V gave up 0 bases and J gave up 0 bases, with 9 bases separating them. The CDR3 region has the DNA TGTGCCAGCAGCTTAGCAGGGGAACCTAGCAATCAGCCCCAGCATTTT. It encodes CASSLAGEPSNQPQHF.